These 32 T cell receptor beta chains share one sample of origin, sequenced in a study of shared T cell receptors in the human thymus. Clones were read by immunoSEQ multiplex PCR, and TCRdb kept only the in-frame ones, dropping some. This table holds 500,000 to 750,000 clones, over 75% found once. This sample also appeared in a second study, on human thymus T cells.

The sample taken for sequencing was thymocytes. Receptor source: a boy under two years old with a congenital heart defect.

The chain has TRBV5-5 and TRBJ2-1; 14 positions match TRBD2. Germline CDR1 SGHKS, CDR2 YYEKEE (reference sequence). This CDR3 has 18 amino acids. The V gene end was trimmed by 5 bases and the J gene end by 0 bases; junction bases not matched to a gene: 7. The CDR3 coding sequence is TGTGCCAGCAGTTCTTCCGGGACTAGCGGGAGCTCCTACAATGAGCAGTTCTTC. It encodes CASSSSGTSGSSYNEQFF.

The chain links TRBV7-9 to TRBJ1-1; D is ambiguous. The CDR3 length is 13 residues. With 2 bases removed from V and 1 base from J, the gap between germline ends came to 5 bases. The V gene's germline CDR1 is SEHNR and CDR2 FQNEAQ (reference sequence). The CDR3 DNA reads TGTGCCAGCAGCTTACAGAAGAACACTGAAGCTTTCTTT. Translation: CASSLQKNTEAFF.

The gene calls are TRBV7-2 and TRBJ2-1, with 13 bases matching TRBD2. This CDR3 comprises 18 residues. The germline V gene has CDR1 SGHTA and CDR2 FQGNSA. The trim removed 5 bases at V and 4 bases at J, leaving 11 bases unmatched. The CDR3 nucleotides read TGTGCCAGCAGCAGCCGGACTAGCGGGAGTTTAGCTTACAATGAGCAGTTCTTC. Its protein is CASSSRTSGSLAYNEQFF.

The chain uses TRBV7-8 and TRBJ2-1, with 15 bases that match TRBD2. The V gene's germline CDR1 is SGHVS and CDR2 FQNEAQ. Trimming cost V 5 bases and J 4 bases; bases outside gene matches: 3. The CDR3 is 16 amino acids. The CDR3 sequence: CASSTGLAGGYNEQFF. Written as DNA, the CDR3 is TGTGCCAGCAGCACCGGACTAGCGGGAGGGTACAATGAGCAGTTCTTC.

The rearrangement uses TRBV6-6 and TRBJ1-2; D unclear. Trimming took 2 bases from V and 4 from J, leaving 11 bases between them. CDR3 size: 14 residues. CDR1 is MNHNY, CDR2 SVGAGI, per germline (reference sequence). As DNA, the CDR3 is TGTGCCAGCAGTTACCGGCCAGCAGGCTATGGCTACACCTTC. Translation: CASSYRPAGYGYTF.

The chain uses TRBV28 and TRBJ2-3, with 9 bases matching TRBD1. This CDR3 region has 16 residues. Losses at the gene ends were 6 bases for V and 1 base for J; bases not matched to a gene: 8. The germline V gene has CDR1 MDHEN and CDR2 SYDVKM. Written as DNA, the CDR3 is TGTGCCAGCAGAAATCAGGGGGACAGGGGCACAGATACGCAGTATTTT. The encoded protein is CASRNQGDRGTDTQYF.

The gene calls are TRBV5-1 and TRBJ2-7, with D hard to call. Germline CDR1 reads SGHRS; CDR2 reads YFSETQ. Trimming left V 0 bases short and J 0 bases short, with 7 bases between. The CDR3 is made up of 14 amino acids. Written as DNA, the CDR3 is TGCGCCAGCAGCTTGGCCCCCGTCTCCTACGAGCAGTACTTC. Amino acid sequence: CASSLAPVSYEQYF.

V gene TRBV5-1 combines with J gene TRBJ2-3; no clear D. Per germline, CDR1 SGHRS and CDR2 YFSETQ. The length of the CDR3 is 13 residues. V lost 2 bases and J 2 bases, leaving 6 bases between the germline ends. CDR3 sequence (DNA): TGCGCCAGCAGCTTTCAGGCCACAGATACGCAGTATTTT. Its protein is CASSFQATDTQYF.

This rearrangement joins TRBV4-3 to TRBJ1-1; weak D call: TRBD1 (5 bases). V gave up 5 bases and J gave up 8 bases, with 18 bases separating them. This CDR3 is 14 amino acids long. Germline lookup yields CDR1 LGHNA and CDR2 YSLEER. In nucleotides, the CDR3 is TGCGCCAGCAGCAAATTCCGGGACTTCGAAGAAGCTTTCTTT. This gives the protein CASSKFRDFEEAFF.

The gene calls are TRBV28 and TRBJ2-7; D ambiguous. Trimming took 5 bases from V and 2 from J, leaving 10 bases between them. There are 13 residues in the CDR3. Germline CDR1 reads MDHEN; CDR2 reads SYDVKM. The CDR3 region has the DNA TGTGCCAGCAGTCTCCTACAGACCTACGAGCAGTACTTC. This encodes CASSLLQTYEQYF.

The V gene is TRBV2, the J gene TRBJ1-2, with TRBD1 matching over 9 bases. In germline, CDR1 is SNHLY, CDR2 FYNNEI. The CDR3 length is 13 residues. V shed 3 bases, J shed 6 bases, and the junction held 2 bases outside the gene matches. CDR3 nucleotides: TGTGCCAGCAGTGATGGGACAGGGAATGGCTACACCTTC. Protein product: CASSDGTGNGYTF.

The V and J genes are TRBV4-1 and TRBJ2-1; maybe TRBD2 (6 bases). CDR1 MGHRA and CDR2 YSYEKL come from the germline V gene. CDR3 length: 11 amino acids. V was cut by 4 bases and J by 8 bases, with 6 bases left in between. CDR3 amino acids: CASSRGDEQFF. The DNA of the CDR3 is TGCGCCAGCAGCCGGGGGGATGAGCAGTTCTTC.

This chain connects TRBV28 to TRBJ2-2; 10 bases match TRBD1. This CDR3 has 18 residues. The germline V gene has CDR1 MDHEN and CDR2 SYDVKM. V dropped 6 bases and J dropped 0; count of bases not matched to a gene: 10. The CDR3 DNA sequence: TGTGCCAGCAGCTGGGATCCGGGACAGGGGTCGAACACCGGGGAGCTGTTTTTT. Translated, it gives CASSWDPGQGSNTGELFF.

This clone was observed a single time. The chain uses TRBV11-3 and TRBJ2-1, with TRBD2 matching 11 bases. The CDR3 consists of 15 residues. CDR1 SGHNT and CDR2 YENEEA come from the germline V gene. The V gene end was trimmed by 6 bases and the J gene end by 3 bases; junction bases not matched to a gene: 4. This CDR3 reads CASRPGTSGYNEQFF. The CDR3 bases are TGTGCCAGCAGACCCGGGACTAGCGGCTACAATGAGCAGTTCTTC.

This chain uses TRBV7-8 with TRBJ2-7; 9 bases match TRBD1. CDR3 length: 17 residues. Per germline, CDR1 SGHVS and CDR2 FQNEAQ. With 0 bases clipped from V and 2 bases from J, the junction kept 8 bases outside the gene matches. CDR3 nucleotide sequence: TGTGCCAGCAGCTTAGCGCGGTGGGACAGGGTTACCTACGAGCAGTACTTC. This sequence encodes CASSLARWDRVTYEQYF.

This clone was observed once. The chain has TRBV5-1 and TRBJ2-3; 7 bases line up with TRBD2. CDR3 length equals 16 residues. Germline loops: CDR1 SGHRS, CDR2 YFSETQ. V lost 4 bases, J lost 5 bases, and 13 bases stayed unmatched. CDR3 sequence (DNA): TGCGCCAGCAGCCCCCGACGAGCGGGGATGAGAGATACGCAGTATTTT. This encodes CASSPRRAGMRDTQYF.

This clone is a singleton in its sample. The rearrangement uses TRBV5-6 and TRBJ2-1, with D maybe TRBD2 (5 bases). Germline CDR1 reads SGHDT; CDR2 reads YYEEEE. The ends were cut back, 0 bases at V and 9 bases at J, with 22 bases in the middle. The CDR3 consists of 17 residues. CDR3 sequence reads: CASSLGPPGDLRGEQFF. In nucleotides, the CDR3 is TGTGCCAGCAGCTTGGGGCCTCCGGGCGACCTCCGGGGTGAGCAGTTCTTC.

The V call is TRBV6-1, the J call TRBJ2-1, with TRBD1 matching over 10 bases. Germline-derived CDR1 and CDR2 are MNHNS and SASEGT. The length of the CDR3 is 18 residues. Unmatched junction bases numbered 12, after V lost 4 bases and J lost 3 bases. The CDR3 protein is CASSGQTGGAVFYNEQFF. The CDR3 bases are TGTGCCAGCAGTGGACAGACAGGGGGCGCGGTATTCTACAATGAGCAGTTCTTC.

The rearrangement links TRBV14 to TRBJ2-2; TRBD1 aligns across 10 bases. Germline V gene data show CDR1 as SGHDN and CDR2 as FVKESK. The CDR3 covers 17 residues. J was trimmed by 9 bases and V by 0 bases; bases with no gene match: 10. In DNA, the CDR3 is TGTGCCAGCAGCCAAGAGAACCGGGACAGGGGAACTCGGGAGCTGTTTTTT. It translates to CASSQENRDRGTRELFF.

The genes are TRBV4-2 and TRBJ2-3; 13 nucleotides line up with TRBD2. The CDR3 runs 19 residues. V was pared by 1 base and J by 2 bases, with 9 bases of the junction left unmatched. Germline V gene lookup returns CDR1 LGHNA and CDR2 YNFKEQ. The CDR3 DNA reads as TGTGCCAGCAGCCAAGGACCAAGGACTAGCGGGAGAGACACAGATACGCAGTATTTT. Translated, it gives CASSQGPRTSGRDTDTQYF.

V gene TRBV6-4 combines with J gene TRBJ2-1; 10 nucleotides agree with TRBD2. The germline V gene encodes CDR1 MRHNA and CDR2 SNTAGT. The CDR3 runs to 12 residues. The V and J ends lost 4 bases and 15 bases, in that order; junction bases with no gene match: 6. CDR3 DNA: TGTGCCAGCAGTGCTAGCGGGGGACAAGTGTTCTTC. Protein sequence: CASSASGGQVFF.

In this sample, this clone turned up a few times. The rearrangement uses TRBV2 and TRBJ1-1; D gene uncertain. The CDR3 extends over 13 amino acids. Germline CDR1 and CDR2: SNHLY and FYNNEI. The germline V and J ends were trimmed by 2 bases and 3 bases, with 7 bases remaining between them. CDR3 protein: CASSEPGHTEAFF. The CDR3 DNA sequence: TGTGCCAGCAGTGAACCTGGGCACACTGAAGCTTTCTTT.

The rearrangement links TRBV27 to TRBJ2-7; TRBD2 matches at 7 bases. The CDR3 totals 13 residues. Germline V gene data show CDR1 as MNHEY and CDR2 as SMNVEV (reference sequence). With 9 bases clipped from V and 3 bases from J, the junction kept 8 bases outside the gene matches. CDR3 DNA sequence: TGTGCCAGTGCCACTAGCGATCACTACGAGCAGTACTTC. It yields the protein CASATSDHYEQYF.

The chain combines TRBV2 with TRBJ1-1, with 12 bases identical to TRBD1. Losses at the gene ends were 11 bases for V and 10 bases for J; bases not matched to a gene: 14. The CDR3 runs to 14 residues. Germline V gene sequence: CDR1 SNHLY, CDR2 FYNNEI. As DNA, the CDR3 is TGTGCCGCTTCACCGGGACAGGGGGCGAAGGTAGCTTTCTTT. Encoded protein: CAASPGQGAKVAFF. Looking up the rest from reference TRBV2 and TRBJ1-1 gives the full variable domain: EPEVTQTPSHQVTQMGQEVILRCVPISNHLYFYWYRQILGQKVEFLVSFYNNEISEKSEIFDDQFSVERPDGSNFTLKIRSTKLEDSAMYFCAASPGQGAKVAFFGQGTRLTVV.

The chain employs TRBV18 and TRBJ1-1; TRBD1 aligns across 10 bases. Germline CDR1 is KGHSH and CDR2 is LQKENI. Trimming cost V 2 bases and J 3 bases; bases outside gene matches: 3. The CDR3 length is 15 residues. The CDR3 nucleotides are TGTGCCAGCTCACCAAGGGACAGGGGTCACACTGAAGCTTTCTTT. This encodes CASSPRDRGHTEAFF.

This clone was seen once. The chain uses TRBV7-9 and TRBJ2-1; 7 positions match TRBD2. This CDR3 comprises 15 residues. V lost 4 bases and J lost 3; bases outside the gene matches: 6. Germline V lookup: CDR1 SEHNR, CDR2 FQNEAQ (reference sequence). This CDR3 reads CASSSGTIDYNEQFF. The CDR3 DNA sequence: TGTGCCAGCAGCTCCGGGACTATCGACTACAATGAGCAGTTCTTC.

The chain couples TRBV4-2 to TRBJ2-1; 12 bases map to TRBD2. V lost 2 bases to trimming and J lost 0 bases; unmatched junction nucleotides: 8. Germline CDR1 is LGHNA and CDR2 is YNFKEQ. The CDR3 loop spans 19 amino acids. CDR3 sequence reads: CASSQPGLAGSRSYNEQFF. The CDR3 DNA is TGTGCCAGCAGCCAACCGGGACTAGCGGGCTCCCGCTCCTACAATGAGCAGTTCTTC.

The chain joins TRBV5-8 to TRBJ2-7; D is possibly TRBD2 (6 bases). The CDR3 length is 15 residues. V shed 3 bases and J shed 0 bases, with 13 bases lying between them. The germline V gene has CDR1 SGHTS and CDR2 YDEGEE. CDR3 bases: TGTGCCAGCAGCTCCGCGGGACGGAGCTCCTACGAGCAGTACTTC. Residues: CASSSAGRSSYEQYF.

This clone was found once. The chain carries TRBV7-2 and TRBJ2-7, with 10 bases aligning to TRBD2. The CDR3 covers 19 residues. Losses at the gene ends were 0 bases for V and 2 bases for J; bases not matched to a gene: 13. Germline V lookup: CDR1 SGHTA, CDR2 FQGNSA. This chain's CDR3 is CASSLANHAWLAGAYEQYF. For the CDR3, the DNA is TGTGCCAGCAGCTTAGCCAACCATGCTTGGCTAGCGGGAGCCTACGAGCAGTACTTC. The full variable domain, with the rest looked up from reference TRBV7-2 and TRBJ2-7, is GAGVSQSPSNKVTEKGKDVELRCDPISGHTALYWYRQSLGQGLEFLIYFQGNSAPDKSGLPSDRFSAERTGGSVSTLTIQRTQQEDSAVYLCASSLANHAWLAGAYEQYFGPGTRLTVT.

The V and J genes are TRBV5-1 and TRBJ2-3, with D tentatively TRBD1 (5 bases). Trimming stripped 4 bases from V and 0 bases from J, with 12 bases between. This CDR3 region has 15 residues. Germline loops: CDR1 SGHRS, CDR2 YFSETQ. CDR3 sequence: CASSRRGISTDTQYF. In DNA, the CDR3 is TGCGCCAGCAGCCGTAGGGGAATCAGCACAGATACGCAGTATTTT.

The CDR3 spells CASSQMTSGPSYEQYF. In nucleotides, the CDR3 is TGCGCCAGCAGCCAGATGACTAGCGGGCCTTCCTACGAGCAGTACTTC. The rearrangement joins TRBV4-3 to TRBJ2-7, with 10 bases that match TRBD2. The CDR3 runs to 16 residues. The V segment lost 3 bases and the J segment 1 base; nucleotides outside the gene matches: 6. CDR1 is LGHNA, CDR2 YSLEER, per germline.

Turning to this clone: Within the sample, other DNA sequences also encode this same CDR3. The chain recombines TRBV5-1 with TRBJ2-5; the match to TRBD1 covers 8 bases. The junction had 7 bases not matched to a gene; V was cut back by 4 bases and J by 5 bases. The CDR3 extends over 14 amino acids. CDR1 and CDR2 from the germline V gene are SGHRS and YFSETQ. The CDR3 sequence is CASSPDRAGETQYF. The DNA of the CDR3 is TGCGCCAGCAGCCCGGACAGGGCAGGGGAGACCCAGTACTTC.